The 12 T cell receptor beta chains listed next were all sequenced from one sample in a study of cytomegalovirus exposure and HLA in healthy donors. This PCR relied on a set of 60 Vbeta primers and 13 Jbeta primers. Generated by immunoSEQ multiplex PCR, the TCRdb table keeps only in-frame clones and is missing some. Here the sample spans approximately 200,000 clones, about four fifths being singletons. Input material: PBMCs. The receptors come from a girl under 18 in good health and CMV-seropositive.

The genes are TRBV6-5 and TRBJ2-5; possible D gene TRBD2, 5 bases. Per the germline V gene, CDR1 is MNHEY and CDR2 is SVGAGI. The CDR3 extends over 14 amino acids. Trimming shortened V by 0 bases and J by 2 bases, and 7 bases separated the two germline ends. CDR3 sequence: CASSYSRAQETQYF. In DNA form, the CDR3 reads TGTGCCAGCAGTTACTCGCGGGCTCAAGAGACCCAGTACTTC.

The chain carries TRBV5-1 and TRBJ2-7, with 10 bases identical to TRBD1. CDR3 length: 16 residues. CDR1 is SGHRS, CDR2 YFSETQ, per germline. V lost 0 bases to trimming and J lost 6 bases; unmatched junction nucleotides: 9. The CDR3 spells CASSLAGDRGTAEQYF. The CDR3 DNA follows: TGCGCCAGCAGCTTGGCGGGGGACAGGGGAACGGCCGAGCAGTACTTC. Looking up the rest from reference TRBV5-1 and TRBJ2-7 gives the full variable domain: KAGVTQTPRYLIKTRGQQVTLSCSPISGHRSVSWYQQTPGQGLQFLFEYFSETQRNKGNFPGRFSGRQFSNSRSEMNVSTLELGDSALYLCASSLAGDRGTAEQYFGPGTRLTVT.

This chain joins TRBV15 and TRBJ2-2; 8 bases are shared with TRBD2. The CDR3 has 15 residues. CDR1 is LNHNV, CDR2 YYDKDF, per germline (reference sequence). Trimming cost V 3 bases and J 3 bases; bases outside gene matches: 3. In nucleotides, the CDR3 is TGTGCCACCAGCAGCGGGGGGGCGGACACCGGGGAGCTGTTTTTT. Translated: CATSSGGADTGELFF.

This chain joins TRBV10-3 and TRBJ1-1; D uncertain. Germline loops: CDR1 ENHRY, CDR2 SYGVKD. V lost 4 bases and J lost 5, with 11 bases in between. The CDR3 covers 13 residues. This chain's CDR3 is CAISGGSLTEAFF. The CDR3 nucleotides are TGTGCCATCAGTGGAGGCAGTTTAACTGAAGCTTTCTTT.

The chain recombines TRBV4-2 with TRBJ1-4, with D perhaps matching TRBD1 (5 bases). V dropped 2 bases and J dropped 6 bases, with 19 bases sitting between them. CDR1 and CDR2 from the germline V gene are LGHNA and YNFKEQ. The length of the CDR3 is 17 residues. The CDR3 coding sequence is TGTGCCAGCAGCCAACCTGCCCGAGACAGAGTAGATGAAAAACTGTTTTTT. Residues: CASSQPARDRVDEKLFF.

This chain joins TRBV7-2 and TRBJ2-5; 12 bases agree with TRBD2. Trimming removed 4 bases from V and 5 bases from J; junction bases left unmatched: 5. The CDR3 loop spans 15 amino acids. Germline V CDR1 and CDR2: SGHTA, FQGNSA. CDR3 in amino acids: CASSSLAGGQETQYF. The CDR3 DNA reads TGTGCCAGCAGCTCACTAGCGGGGGGCCAGGAGACCCAGTACTTC.

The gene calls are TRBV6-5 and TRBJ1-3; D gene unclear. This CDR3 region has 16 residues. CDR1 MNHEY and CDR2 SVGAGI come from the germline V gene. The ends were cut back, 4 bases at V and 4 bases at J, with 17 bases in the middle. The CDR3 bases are TGTGCCAGCAGTTCCGAGATTGAGACCGGGGGAAACACCATATATTTT. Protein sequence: CASSSEIETGGNTIYF.

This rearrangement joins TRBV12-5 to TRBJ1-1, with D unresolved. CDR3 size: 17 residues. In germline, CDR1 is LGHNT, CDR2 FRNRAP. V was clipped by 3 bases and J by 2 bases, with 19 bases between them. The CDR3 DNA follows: TGTGCTAGTGGTTTAGTTGAGACATCAGGAATTAACACTGAAGCTTTCTTT. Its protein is CASGLVETSGINTEAFF.

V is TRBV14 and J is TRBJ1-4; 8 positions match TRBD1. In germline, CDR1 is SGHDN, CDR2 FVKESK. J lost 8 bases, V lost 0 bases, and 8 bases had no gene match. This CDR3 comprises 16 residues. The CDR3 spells CASSQDGQGPLEKLFF. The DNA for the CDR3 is TGTGCCAGCAGCCAAGACGGACAGGGACCTTTGGAAAAACTGTTTTTT. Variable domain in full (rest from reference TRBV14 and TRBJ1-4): EAGVTQFPSHSVIEKGQTVTLRCDPISGHDNLYWYRRVMGKEIKFLLHFVKESKQDESGMPNNRFLAERTGGTYSTLKVQPAELEDSGVYFCASSQDGQGPLEKLFFGSGTQLSVL.

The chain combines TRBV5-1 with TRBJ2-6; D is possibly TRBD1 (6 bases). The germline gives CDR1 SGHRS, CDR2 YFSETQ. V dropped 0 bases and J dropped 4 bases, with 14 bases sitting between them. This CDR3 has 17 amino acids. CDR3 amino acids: CASSLVLVGAGANVLTF. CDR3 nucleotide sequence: TGCGCCAGCAGCTTGGTATTAGTGGGGGCCGGGGCCAACGTCCTGACTTTC.

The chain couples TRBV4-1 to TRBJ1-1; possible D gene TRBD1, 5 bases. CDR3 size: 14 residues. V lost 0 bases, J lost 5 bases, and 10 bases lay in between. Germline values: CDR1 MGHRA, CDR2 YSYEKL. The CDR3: CASSQETGYTEAFF. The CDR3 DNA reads TGCGCCAGCAGCCAAGAAACAGGTTATACTGAAGCTTTCTTT.

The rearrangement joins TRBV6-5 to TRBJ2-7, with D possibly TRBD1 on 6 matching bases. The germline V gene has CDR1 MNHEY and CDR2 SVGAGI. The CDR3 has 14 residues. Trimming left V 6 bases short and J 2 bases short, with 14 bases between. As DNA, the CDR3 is TGTGCCAGCAGGCCCGCGACAGGAGCCTACGAGCAGTACTTC. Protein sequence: CASRPATGAYEQYF.